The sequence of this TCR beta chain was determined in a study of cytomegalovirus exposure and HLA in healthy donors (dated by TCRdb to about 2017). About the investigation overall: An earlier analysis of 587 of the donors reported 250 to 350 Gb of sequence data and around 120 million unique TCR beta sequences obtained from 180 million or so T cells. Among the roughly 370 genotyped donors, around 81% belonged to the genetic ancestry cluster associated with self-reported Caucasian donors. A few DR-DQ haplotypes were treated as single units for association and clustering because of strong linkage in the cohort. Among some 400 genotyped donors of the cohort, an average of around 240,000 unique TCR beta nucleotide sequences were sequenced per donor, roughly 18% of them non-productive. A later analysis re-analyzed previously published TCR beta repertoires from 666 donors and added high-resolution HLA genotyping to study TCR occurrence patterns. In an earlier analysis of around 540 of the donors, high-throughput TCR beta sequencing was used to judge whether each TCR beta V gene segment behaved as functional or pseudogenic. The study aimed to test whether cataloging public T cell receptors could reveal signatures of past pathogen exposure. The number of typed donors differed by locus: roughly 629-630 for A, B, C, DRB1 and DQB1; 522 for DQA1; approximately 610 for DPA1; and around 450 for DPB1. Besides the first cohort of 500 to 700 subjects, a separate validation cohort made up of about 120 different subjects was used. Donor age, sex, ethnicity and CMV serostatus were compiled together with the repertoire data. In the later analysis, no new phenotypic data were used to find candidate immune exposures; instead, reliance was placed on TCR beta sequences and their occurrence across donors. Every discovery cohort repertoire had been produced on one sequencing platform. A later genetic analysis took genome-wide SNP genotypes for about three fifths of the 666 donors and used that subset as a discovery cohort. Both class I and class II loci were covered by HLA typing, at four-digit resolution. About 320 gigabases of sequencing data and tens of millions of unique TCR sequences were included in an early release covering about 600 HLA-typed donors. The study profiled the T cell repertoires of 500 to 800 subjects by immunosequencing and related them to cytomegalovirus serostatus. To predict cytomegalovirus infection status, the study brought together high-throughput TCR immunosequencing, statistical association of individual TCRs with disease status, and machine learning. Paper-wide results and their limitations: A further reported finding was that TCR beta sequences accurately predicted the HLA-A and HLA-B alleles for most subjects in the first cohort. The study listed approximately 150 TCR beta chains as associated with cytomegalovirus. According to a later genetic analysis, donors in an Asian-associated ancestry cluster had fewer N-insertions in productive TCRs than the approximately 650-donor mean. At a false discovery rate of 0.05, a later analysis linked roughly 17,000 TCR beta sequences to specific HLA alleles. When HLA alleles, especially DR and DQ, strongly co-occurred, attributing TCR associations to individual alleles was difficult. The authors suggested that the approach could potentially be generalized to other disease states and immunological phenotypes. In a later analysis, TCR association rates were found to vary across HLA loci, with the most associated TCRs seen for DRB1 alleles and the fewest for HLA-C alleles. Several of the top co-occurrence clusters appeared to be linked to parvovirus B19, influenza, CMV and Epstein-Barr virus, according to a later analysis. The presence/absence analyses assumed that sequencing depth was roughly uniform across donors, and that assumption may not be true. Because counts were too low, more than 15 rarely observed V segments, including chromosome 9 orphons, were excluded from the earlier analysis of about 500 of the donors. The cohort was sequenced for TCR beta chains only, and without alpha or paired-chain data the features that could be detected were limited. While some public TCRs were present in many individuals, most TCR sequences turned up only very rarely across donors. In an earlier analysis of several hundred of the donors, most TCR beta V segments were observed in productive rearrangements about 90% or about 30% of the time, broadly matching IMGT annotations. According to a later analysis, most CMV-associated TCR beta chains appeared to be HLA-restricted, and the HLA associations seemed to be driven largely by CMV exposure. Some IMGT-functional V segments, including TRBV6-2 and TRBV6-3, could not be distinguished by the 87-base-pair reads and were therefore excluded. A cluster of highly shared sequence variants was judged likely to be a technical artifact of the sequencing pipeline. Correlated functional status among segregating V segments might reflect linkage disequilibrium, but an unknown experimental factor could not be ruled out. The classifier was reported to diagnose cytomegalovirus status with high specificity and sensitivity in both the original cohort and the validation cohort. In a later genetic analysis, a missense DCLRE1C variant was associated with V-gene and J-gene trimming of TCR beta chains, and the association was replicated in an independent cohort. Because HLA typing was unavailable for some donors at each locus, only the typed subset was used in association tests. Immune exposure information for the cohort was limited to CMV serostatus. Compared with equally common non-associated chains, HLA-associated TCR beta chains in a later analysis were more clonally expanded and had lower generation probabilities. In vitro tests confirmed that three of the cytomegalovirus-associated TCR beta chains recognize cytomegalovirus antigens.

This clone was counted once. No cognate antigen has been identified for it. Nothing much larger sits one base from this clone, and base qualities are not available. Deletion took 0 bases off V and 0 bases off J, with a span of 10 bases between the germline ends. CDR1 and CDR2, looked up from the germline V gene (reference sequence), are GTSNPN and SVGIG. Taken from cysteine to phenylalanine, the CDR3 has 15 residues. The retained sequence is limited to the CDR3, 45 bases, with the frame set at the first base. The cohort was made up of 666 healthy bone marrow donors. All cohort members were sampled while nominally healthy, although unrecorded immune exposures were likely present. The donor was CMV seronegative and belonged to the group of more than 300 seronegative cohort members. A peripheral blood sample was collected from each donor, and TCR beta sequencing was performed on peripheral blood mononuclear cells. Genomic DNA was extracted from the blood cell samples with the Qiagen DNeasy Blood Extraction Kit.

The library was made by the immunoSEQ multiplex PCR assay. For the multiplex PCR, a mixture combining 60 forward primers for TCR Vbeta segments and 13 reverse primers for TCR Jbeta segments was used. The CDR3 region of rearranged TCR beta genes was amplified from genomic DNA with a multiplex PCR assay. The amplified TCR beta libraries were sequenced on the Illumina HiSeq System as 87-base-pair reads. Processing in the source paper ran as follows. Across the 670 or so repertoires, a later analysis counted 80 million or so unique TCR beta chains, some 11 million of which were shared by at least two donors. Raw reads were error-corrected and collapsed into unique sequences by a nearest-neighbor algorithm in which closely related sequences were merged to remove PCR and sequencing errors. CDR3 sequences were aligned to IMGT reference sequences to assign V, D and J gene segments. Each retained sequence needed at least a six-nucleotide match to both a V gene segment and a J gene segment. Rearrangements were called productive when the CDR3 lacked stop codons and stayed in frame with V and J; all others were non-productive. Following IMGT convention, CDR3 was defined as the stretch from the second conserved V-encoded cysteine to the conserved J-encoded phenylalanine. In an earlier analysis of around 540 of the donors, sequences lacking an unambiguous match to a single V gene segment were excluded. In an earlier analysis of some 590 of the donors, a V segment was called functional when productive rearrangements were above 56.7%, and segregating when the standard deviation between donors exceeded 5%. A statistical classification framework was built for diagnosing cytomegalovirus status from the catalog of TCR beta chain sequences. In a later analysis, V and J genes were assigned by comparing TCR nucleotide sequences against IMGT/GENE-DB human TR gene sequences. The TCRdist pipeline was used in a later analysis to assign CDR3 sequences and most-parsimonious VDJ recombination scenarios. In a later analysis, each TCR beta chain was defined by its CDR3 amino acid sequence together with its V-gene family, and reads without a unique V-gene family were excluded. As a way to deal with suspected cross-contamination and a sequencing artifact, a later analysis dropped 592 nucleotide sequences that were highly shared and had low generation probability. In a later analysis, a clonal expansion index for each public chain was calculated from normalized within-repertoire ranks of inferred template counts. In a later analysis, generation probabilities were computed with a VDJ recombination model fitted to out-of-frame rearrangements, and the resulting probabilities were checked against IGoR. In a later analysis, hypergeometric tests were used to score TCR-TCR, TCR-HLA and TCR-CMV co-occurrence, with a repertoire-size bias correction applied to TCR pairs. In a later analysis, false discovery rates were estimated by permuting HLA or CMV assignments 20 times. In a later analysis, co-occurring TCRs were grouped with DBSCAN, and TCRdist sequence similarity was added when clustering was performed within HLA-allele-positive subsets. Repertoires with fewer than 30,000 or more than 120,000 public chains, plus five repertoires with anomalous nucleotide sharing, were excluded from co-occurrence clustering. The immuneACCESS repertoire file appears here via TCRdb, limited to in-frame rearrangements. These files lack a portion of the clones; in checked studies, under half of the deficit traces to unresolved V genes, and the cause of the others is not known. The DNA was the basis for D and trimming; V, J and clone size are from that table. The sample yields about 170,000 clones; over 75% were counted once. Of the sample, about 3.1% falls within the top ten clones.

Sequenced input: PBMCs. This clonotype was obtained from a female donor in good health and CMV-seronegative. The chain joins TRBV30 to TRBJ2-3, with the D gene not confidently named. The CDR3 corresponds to CAWSVGRSSTDTQYF. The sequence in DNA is TGTGCCTGGAGTGTCGGTCGGTCTAGCACAGATACGCAGTATTTT.